One sample yielded the 14 T cell receptor beta chains listed below, sequenced in a study of cytomegalovirus exposure and HLA in healthy donors. In the PCR, 60 Vbeta and 13 Jbeta primers were used. Generated by immunoSEQ multiplex PCR, the TCRdb table keeps only in-frame clones and is missing some. The table shows 200,000 to 250,000 clones, with 80% to 85% occurring only once. The sample taken for sequencing was PBMCs. The source of these receptors is a woman in her sixties or seventies in good health and CMV-seropositive.

V and J are TRBV6-1 and TRBJ2-7, with TRBD2 matching over 9 bases. V trimming: 6 bases; J trimming: 3 bases; junction bases outside the gene matches: 9. The CDR3 covers 15 residues. CDR1 and CDR2 from the germline V gene are MNHNS and SASEGT. The CDR3 loop is CASRVSSGSSYEQYF. CDR3 bases: TGTGCCAGCAGAGTGAGTAGCGGGAGTAGCTACGAGCAGTACTTC.

The chain is built from TRBV7-9 and TRBJ2-1; TRBD2 might be the D (6 bases). V lost 1 base, J lost 2 bases, and 9 bases lay in between. This CDR3 is 15 amino acids long. CDR1 and CDR2 from the germline V gene are SEHNR and FQNEAQ (reference sequence). CDR3 sequence: CASSLEEGPYNEQFF. For the CDR3, the DNA is TGTGCCAGCAGCTTAGAGGAGGGCCCCTACAATGAGCAGTTCTTC.

The rearrangement links TRBV14 to TRBJ2-1; 12 bases agree with TRBD2. V shed 2 bases and J 4 bases; nucleotides not matched to a gene: 6. This CDR3 has 17 amino acids. Germline CDR1 is SGHDN and CDR2 is FVKESK. The CDR3 coding sequence is TGTGCCAGCAGCCAATCCCCTAGCGGGAGGGGGTACAATGAGCAGTTCTTC. The encoded protein is CASSQSPSGRGYNEQFF.

This clone showed up just a few times. The V call is TRBV27, the J call TRBJ2-1; a weak D match, TRBD2 (6 bases). Germline values: CDR1 MNHEY, CDR2 SMNVEV (reference sequence). The CDR3 runs 17 residues. V was shortened by 7 bases and J by 0 bases, with 19 bases between the two germline ends. Here the CDR3 reads CASTPFGRGSSYNEQFF. CDR3 nucleotides: TGTGCCAGCACGCCTTTCGGACGGGGGTCCTCCTACAATGAGCAGTTCTTC.

CDR3 protein: CASSYSGTVEKLFF. CDR3 nucleotide sequence: TGTGCCAGCAGTTACTCTGGAACAGTTGAAAAACTGTTTTTT. This sequence joins TRBV6-5 and TRBJ1-4; no firm D call. Per germline, CDR1 MNHEY and CDR2 SVGAGI. The V end lost 0 bases, the J end lost 7 bases, and 9 bases lay between the germline ends. The CDR3 totals 14 residues.

This rearrangement joins TRBV2 to TRBJ2-1; D is perhaps TRBD2 (5 bases). The V end was cut by 7 bases, the J end by 1 base, with 11 bases between. Looked up from germline, CDR1 is SNHLY and CDR2 is FYNNEI. CDR3 length: 14 amino acids. CDR3 in amino acids: CASNDGISYNEQFF. The CDR3, as DNA: TGTGCCAGCAATGACGGGATATCCTACAATGAGCAGTTCTTC.

The chain joins TRBV6-6 to TRBJ2-7; 9 bases are shared with TRBD1. The CDR3 consists of 15 residues. CDR1 is MNHNY and CDR2 is SVGAGI in the germline V gene (reference sequence). J lost 6 bases, V lost 1 base, and 7 bases had no gene match. The CDR3 loop reads CASSYYGTGSLEQYF. The CDR3 DNA reads TGTGCCAGCAGTTACTATGGGACAGGGAGTCTCGAGCAGTACTTC.

In this sample, this clone turned up a few times. The chain employs TRBV10-3 and TRBJ1-1; D may be TRBD1 (6 bases). Trimming removed 7 bases from V and 1 base from J, with 13 bases in between. The CDR3 loop spans 14 amino acids. The germline V gene has CDR1 ENHRY and CDR2 SYGVKD. The CDR3: CAINPRGPNTEAFF. CDR3 in DNA: TGTGCCATCAATCCCAGGGGTCCGAACACTGAAGCTTTCTTT.

The DNA of the CDR3 is TGTGCCAGCAGCCCCCCCCGGGCGGGTCCCTACGAGCAGTACTTC. It encodes CASSPPRAGPYEQYF. V and J are TRBV13 and TRBJ2-7; tentatively, D is TRBD2 (5 bases). The CDR3 runs 15 residues. The germline V gene has CDR1 PRHDT and CDR2 FYEKMQ (reference sequence). V shed 5 bases and J shed 2 bases, with 16 bases lying between them.

The chain carries TRBV9 and TRBJ2-5; TRBD2 matches at 7 bases. With 1 base clipped from V and 3 bases from J, the junction kept 3 bases outside the gene matches. Per the germline V gene, CDR1 is SGDLS and CDR2 is YYNGEE. CDR3 length equals 14 residues. The CDR3 DNA is TGTGCCAGCAGCGTAAGCGGGAATAAAGAGACCCAGTACTTC. As protein: CASSVSGNKETQYF.

The V call is TRBV2, the J call TRBJ2-1; 8 bases map to TRBD2. The CDR3 runs to 15 residues. Unmatched junction bases numbered 2, after V lost 4 bases and J lost 0 bases. The germline gives CDR1 SNHLY, CDR2 FYNNEI. In DNA, the CDR3 is TGTGCCAGCAGTGGTAGCGGGATCTCCTACAATGAGCAGTTCTTC. This encodes CASSGSGISYNEQFF.

The chain has TRBV4-1 and TRBJ2-1, with D possibly matching TRBD2 (6 bases). The germline V gene has CDR1 MGHRA and CDR2 YSYEKL. The CDR3 has 17 amino acids. The V and J ends lost 0 bases and 0 bases respectively, with 12 bases between them. This CDR3 reads CASSQDSVAVSYNEQFF. The CDR3 DNA reads TGCGCCAGCAGCCAAGATTCTGTAGCGGTCTCCTACAATGAGCAGTTCTTC.

This rearrangement joins TRBV6-5 to TRBJ1-5, with D perhaps matching TRBD1 (5 bases). Between the trimmed V and J ends, which lost 0 bases and 6 bases, there was a span of 9 bases. The CDR3 consists of 14 residues. CDR1 MNHEY and CDR2 SVGAGI come from the germline V gene. The CDR3 spells CASSYSAGFQPQHF. In nucleotides, the CDR3 is TGTGCCAGCAGTTACTCGGCAGGGTTTCAGCCCCAGCATTTT.

CDR3 DNA: TGTGCCACCGGTCGGACAGACAATCAGCCCCAGCATTTT. Protein sequence: CATGRTDNQPQHF. The chain carries TRBV27 and TRBJ1-5; D is perhaps TRBD1 (6 bases). Looked up from germline, CDR1 is MNHEY and CDR2 is SMNVEV (reference sequence). Trimming took off 10 bases at V and 3 bases at J, with 13 bases between the two ends. The CDR3 length is 13 residues.